This TCR beta chain was identified in a study of STAT5B mutations in CD4+ large granular lymphocyte leukemia. Sequencing used immunoSEQ multiplex PCR; TCRdb keeps in-frame clones, though not all of them. The sample holds more than 30,000 clones, over 60% seen once. On this clone itself: What it recognizes is unknown.

The length of the CDR3 is 19 residues. The germline V gene has CDR1 SGHTA and CDR2 FQGTGA. V lost 1 base and J lost 2; bases outside the gene matches: 12. Study findings and constraints: Without HLA matching, higher CD4+ than CD8+ T-LGLL clonality could reflect small sample size.

This sequence joins TRBV7-3 and TRBJ2-3; 10 positions agree with TRBD2. This receptor was taken from a human donor in good health. The sample consisted of CD4+ T cells from blood buffy coats. For the CDR3, the DNA is TGTGCCAGCAGCTTAAGAGGGGGGTTTAGCGGGGGGTACACAGATACGCAGTATTTT. This gives the protein CASSLRGGFSGGYTDTQYF.